The 5 T cell receptor beta chains below all came from one sample that was sequenced in a study of shared clonotypes between healthy human individuals. Positive CCR7 selection of CD45RO-negative cells yielded the naive CD8 cells, and terminally differentiated effector memory CD45RA+ cells were excluded. Using immunoSEQ multiplex PCR, the repertoire was profiled, and TCRdb retains in-frame clones only, with some absent. The top ten clones hold less than 0.13% of a sample with 660,000 or so clones, about 96% of them seen once. The sample taken for sequencing was naive CD8+ T cells sorted from blood. Receptor source: a woman in her 30s in good health.

This sequence joins TRBV27 and TRBJ1-1, with TRBD1 identical over 9 bases. J lost 5 bases, V lost 5 bases, and 6 bases had no gene match. This CDR3 is 14 amino acids long. Germline loops: CDR1 MNHEY, CDR2 SMNVEV (reference sequence). The CDR3 reads CASSTTGGATEAFF. CDR3 sequence (DNA): TGTGCCAGCAGTACCACAGGGGGCGCGACTGAAGCTTTCTTT.

V usage is TRBV7-9 and J usage is TRBJ2-5; D remains unclear. The ends were cut back, 4 bases at V and 2 bases at J, with 11 bases in the middle. Germline CDR1 and CDR2: SEHNR and FQNEAQ (reference sequence). CDR3 length equals 14 residues. The CDR3 region has the DNA TGTGCCAGCAGCTCGAGCGCCGGACAAGAGACCCAGTACTTC. It yields the protein CASSSSAGQETQYF.

CDR3 sequence (DNA): TGTGCCAGCAGTTTTGGAGCTAATGAAAAACTGTTTTTT. Translating it yields CASSFGANEKLFF. The chain couples TRBV27 to TRBJ1-4; D is undetermined. The CDR3 extends over 13 amino acids. V lost 3 bases and J lost 3, with 5 bases in between. Germline lookup yields CDR1 MNHEY and CDR2 SMNVEV (reference sequence).

The chain carries TRBV13 and TRBJ2-7; D may be TRBD2 (7 bases). This CDR3 has 16 residues. V dropped 5 bases and J dropped 2 bases, with 19 bases sitting between them. Germline V gene lookup returns CDR1 PRHDT and CDR2 FYEKMQ (reference sequence). The chain's CDR3 is CASSPSRGAGPYEQYF. In nucleotides, the CDR3 is TGTGCCAGCAGCCCGTCCCGGGGGGCGGGGCCCTACGAGCAGTACTTC.

This chain uses TRBV4-2 with TRBJ1-5, with D maybe TRBD1 (5 bases). The CDR3 consists of 16 residues. The germline CDR1 and CDR2 sequences are LGHNA and YNFKEQ. Trimming stripped 0 bases from V and 7 bases from J, with 16 bases between. DNA of the CDR3: TGTGCCAGCAGCCAAGATCGGGGGAACCTCGGGCAGCCCCAGCATTTT. Protein product: CASSQDRGNLGQPQHF.